This is a list of T cell receptor beta chains from one sample in a study of T cells after yellow fever vaccination. TCRdb called the 5' RACE reads again in MiXCR, with one record for every CDR3 protein. The table shows some 320,000 distinct CDR3 sequences, with roughly 4.3% occurring only once. Source: PBMCs, taken 5 days after the yellow fever booster vaccination. The source of these receptors is a man between 18 and 35 years old who received the YFV17D yellow fever vaccine. CDR3s include the opening cysteine and the closing phenylalanine or tryptophan. Each record gives: J gene, D gene, V gene, clone size, CDR3 protein, CDR3 DNA. The D gene is left open where the match is weak. The listing skips clone size in some rows; elsewhere it reads once, few, many or a size class.

TRBJ2-1,NA,TRBV4-2,few,CASSQEYRTGSYNEQFF,TGTGCCAGCAGCCAAGAATACAGGACGGGCTCCTACAATGAGCAGTTCTTC
TRBJ2-3,NA,TRBV9,NA,CASSPHGGGGVSDTQYF,TGTGCCAGCAGCCCCCACGGAGGGGGGGGCGTGTCAGATACGCAGTATTTT
TRBJ2-5,NA,TRBV4-3,NA,CASSQDYSWVETQYF,TGCGCCAGCAGCCAAGATTACTCGTGGGTAGAGACCCAGTACTTC
TRBJ2-5,TRBD1,TRBV20-1,few,CSAYHGTEQETQYF,TGCAGTGCCTATCACGGGACAGAACAAGAGACCCAGTACTTC
TRBJ1-4,TRBD1,TRBV4-1,few,CASSQTGGEKLFF,TGCGCCAGCAGCCAAACAGGGGGGGAAAAACTGTTTTTT
TRBJ1-5,TRBD1,TRBV6-5,many,CASSYRGHDQPQHF,TGTGCCAGCAGTTACAGGGGGCATGATCAGCCCCAGCATTTT
TRBJ1-6,NA,TRBV7-2,NA,CASSLVLLGSPLHF,TGTGCCAGCAGCTTAGTTTTGTTGGGTTCACCCCTCCACTTT
TRBJ2-5,NA,TRBV6-2/TRBV6-3,NA,CASSYSRRQTQYF,TGTGCCAGCAGTTACTCTAGGAGACAGACCCAGTACTTC
TRBJ2-1,NA,TRBV24-1,NA,CATSDRQDEQFF,TGTGCCACCAGTGACCGACAGGATGAGCAGTTCTTC
TRBJ2-1,TRBD2,TRBV4-2,NA,CASSQEGRTSGGDEQFF,TGTGCCAGCAGCCAAGAGGGTCGGACTAGCGGGGGTGATGAGCAGTTCTTC
TRBJ1-2,NA,TRBV4-3,few,CASSPVSGYTVGYTF,TGCGCCAGCAGCCCCGTTTCTGGGTATACAGTCGGCTACACCTTC
TRBJ2-7,NA,TRBV20-1,NA,CSAAHRDGPYEQYF,TGCAGTGCCGCACACCGGGACGGGCCCTACGAGCAGTACTTC
TRBJ1-5,TRBD1,TRBV12-3/TRBV12-4,few,CASSPSGTGRQPQHF,TGTGCCAGCAGCCCCTCCGGGACAGGGAGGCAGCCCCAGCATTTT
TRBJ2-5,NA,TRBV15,many,CATSRDQSLRGGTQYF,TGTGCCACCAGCAGAGATCAGTCCCTACGGGGAGGGACCCAGTACTTC
TRBJ2-5,NA,TRBV5-5,few,CASSLAIEETQYF,TGTGCCAGCAGCTTGGCGATCGAAGAGACCCAGTACTTC
TRBJ2-7,TRBD2,TRBV5-1,many,CASSPGTSGTYEQYF,TGCGCCAGCAGCCCTGGGACTAGTGGGACCTACGAGCAGTACTTC
TRBJ2-5,NA,TRBV28,NA,CASSLRNRTETQYF,TGTGCCAGCAGCCTGAGAAACAGGACGGAGACCCAGTACTTC
TRBJ2-3,NA,TRBV5-1,NA,CASSLGTTGTDTQYF,TGCGCCAGCAGCTTGGGGACAACCGGCACAGATACGCAGTATTTT
TRBJ2-7,NA,TRBV5-1,NA,CASSLGGADYEQYF,TGCGCCAGCAGCTTAGGCGGGGCAGACTACGAGCAGTACTTC
TRBJ2-5,TRBD2,TRBV10-2,few,CASRPGLAGIQETQYF,TGCGCCAGCAGACCAGGACTAGCGGGGATCCAAGAGACCCAGTACTTC
TRBJ1-5,NA,TRBV6-2/TRBV6-3,NA,CASHRDGNQPQHF,TGTGCCAGCCATAGGGATGGCAATCAGCCCCAGCATTTT
TRBJ2-4,NA,TRBV6-5,NA,CASSPTRAGVPKNIQYF,TGTGCCAGCAGCCCAACTCGGGCAGGGGTACCCAAAAACATTCAGTACTTC
TRBJ2-7,TRBD1,TRBV28,NA,CASTPQGISYEQYF,TGTGCCAGCACCCCACAGGGGATATCGTACGAGCAGTACTTC